Listed below are T cell receptor beta chains from one sample, sequenced in a study of T cell repertoires in cytomegalovirus infection. TCRdb redid the calling of the reads with MiXCR, one entry per CDR3 protein. The sample shows approximately 990,000 distinct CDR3 sequences, approximately 32% of them seen only once. No cognate antigen is known for these TCRs. The source was cultured CD8+ T cells from PBMCs, collected from culture after CMV antigen stimulation. Receptors were obtained from a human donor in good health (CMV status not recorded). Some clones in this sample may be carry-over from other donors' samples. Both conserved end residues are part of each CDR3. The order of the fields is D gene, V gene, clone size, J gene, CDR3 protein, CDR3 DNA. D genes are given only for firm matches. Size is stated for part of the rows, as once, few or many counts, or as a class when the clone is expanded.

D: .; V: TRBV2; size: few; J: TRBJ2-3; CDR3: CASDTARGASTDTQYF; DNA: TGTGCCAGCGATACCGCGAGGGGGGCTAGCACAGATACGCAGTATTTT
D: .; V: TRBV7-4; size: .; J: TRBJ1-2; CDR3: CASSLGAGRYGYTF; DNA: TGTGCCAGCAGCTTAGGGGCGGGAAGGTATGGCTACACCTTC
D: .; V: TRBV7-2; size: many; J: TRBJ2-7; CDR3: CASSPTGFPYEQYF; DNA: TGTGCCAGCAGCCCAACAGGGTTCCCCTACGAGCAGTACTTC
D: .; V: TRBV6-6; size: .; J: TRBJ1-5; CDR3: CASSYRGGGPGEPQHF; DNA: TGTGCCAGCAGTTACCGGGGGGGGGGCCCTGGAGAGCCCCAGCATTTT
D: TRBD1; V: TRBV10-1; size: .; J: TRBJ1-1; CDR3: CASRTGGGDTEAFF; DNA: TGCGCCAGCCGGACAGGGGGTGGAGACACTGAAGCTTTCTTT
D: TRBD1; V: TRBV5-1; size: .; J: TRBJ1-4; CDR3: CASSWGTGFNEKLFF; DNA: TGCGCCAGCAGCTGGGGGACAGGTTTTAATGAAAAACTGTTTTTT
D: TRBD1; V: TRBV10-3; size: .; J: TRBJ2-7; CDR3: CAITRTGEHEQYF; DNA: TGTGCCATCACTAGGACAGGGGAGCACGAGCAGTACTTC
D: TRBD2; V: TRBV12-5; size: .; J: TRBJ2-2; CDR3: CASGLRTRWAGELFF; DNA: TGTGCTAGTGGTCTTCGGACTAGATGGGCCGGGGAGCTGTTTTTT
D: .; V: TRBV4-1; size: .; J: TRBJ2-1; CDR3: CASSQEADNEQFF; DNA: TGCGCCAGCAGCCAAGAAGCAGACAATGAGCAGTTCTTC
D: .; V: TRBV12-5; size: .; J: TRBJ1-5; CDR3: CASGPTSNNQPQHF; DNA: TGTGCTAGTGGACCAACAAGCAACAATCAGCCCCAGCATTTT
D: .; V: TRBV7-9; size: many; J: TRBJ2-2; CDR3: CASSLGGHGELFF; DNA: TGTGCCAGCAGCTTAGGGGGCCACGGGGAGCTGTTTTTT
D: TRBD2; V: TRBV7-6; size: many; J: TRBJ2-5; CDR3: CASSPQTSFQETQYF; DNA: TGTGCCAGCAGCCCGCAGACTAGCTTCCAAGAGACCCAGTACTTC
D: .; V: TRBV19; size: .; J: TRBJ2-1; CDR3: CASTPETDFYNEQFF; DNA: TGTGCCAGTACCCCAGAGACAGATTTTTACAATGAGCAGTTCTTC
D: .; V: TRBV7-9; size: .; J: TRBJ1-2; CDR3: CASSLAGRGGGYTF; DNA: TGTGCCAGCAGCTTAGCGGGCAGGGGCGGTGGCTACACCTTC
D: .; V: TRBV24-1; size: .; J: TRBJ2-2; CDR3: CATSDPRSARAGELFF; DNA: TGTGCCACCAGTGATCCCCGAAGTGCTCGGGCCGGGGAGCTGTTTTTT
D: .; V: TRBV10-3; size: .; J: TRBJ1-1; CDR3: CAISESSRFEAFF; DNA: TGTGCCATCAGTGAGTCTAGTCGGTTTGAAGCTTTCTTT
D: .; V: TRBV7-2; size: many; J: TRBJ1-2; CDR3: CASRAEGGAYGYTF; DNA: TGTGCCAGCAGAGCAGAAGGGGGTGCATATGGCTACACCTTC
D: TRBD2; V: TRBV24-1; size: .; J: TRBJ2-1; CDR3: CATSDSRGGGLYNEQFF; DNA: TGTGCCACCAGTGATTCCCGGGGCGGGGGGTTATACAATGAGCAGTTCTTC
D: .; V: TRBV27; size: few; J: TRBJ1-1; CDR3: CASSLSKGSLVNTEAFF; DNA: TGTGCCAGCAGTTTATCGAAGGGCTCATTAGTAAACACTGAAGCTTTCTTT
D: .; V: TRBV7-7; size: .; J: TRBJ2-1; CDR3: CASSLQGVTGNEQFF; DNA: TGTGCTAGCAGCCTACAGGGAGTGACGGGCAATGAGCAGTTCTTC
D: .; V: TRBV19; size: .; J: TRBJ1-5; CDR3: CASSIKVVRIQPQHF; DNA: TGTGCCAGTAGTATAAAGGTGGTAAGGATTCAGCCCCAGCATTTT
D: .; V: TRBV14; size: .; J: TRBJ2-1; CDR3: CASSTRDGVYNEQFF; DNA: TGTGCCAGCAGCACTCGGGACGGAGTTTACAATGAGCAGTTCTTC
D: TRBD1; V: TRBV15; size: .; J: TRBJ1-2; CDR3: CATSRDRTGGYGYTF; DNA: TGTGCCACCAGCAGAGACCGGACAGGGGGTTATGGCTACACCTTC
D: TRBD2; V: TRBV7-9; size: few; J: TRBJ2-3; CDR3: CASSLLAGRVTDTQYF; DNA: TGTGCCAGCAGCCTCCTAGCGGGCCGTGTCACAGATACGCAGTATTTT
D: .; V: TRBV4-1; size: .; J: TRBJ1-5; CDR3: CASSQDKTANQPQHF; DNA: TGCGCCAGCAGCCAAGATAAAACAGCTAATCAGCCCCAGCATTTT
D: .; V: TRBV7-6; size: few; J: TRBJ1-1; CDR3: CASSLVPTVNTEAFF; DNA: TGTGCCAGCAGCTTAGTACCGACAGTTAACACTGAAGCTTTCTTT
D: TRBD1; V: TRBV7-3; size: many; J: TRBJ1-2; CDR3: CASSRGQGSYGYTF; DNA: TGTGCCAGCAGCCGAGGACAGGGCTCCTATGGCTACACCTTC
D: .; V: TRBV6-6; size: .; J: TRBJ1-2; CDR3: CASSLGKGGYTF; DNA: TGTGCCAGCAGCCTCGGAAAAGGTGGCTACACCTTC
D: .; V: TRBV7-3; size: .; J: TRBJ2-2; CDR3: CASSLGDGFNTGELFF; DNA: TGTGCCAGCAGCTTGGGGGACGGGTTTAACACCGGGGAGCTGTTTTTT
D: .; V: TRBV12-3/TRBV12-4; size: few; J: TRBJ2-1; CDR3: CASSPSLTYNEQFF; DNA: TGTGCCAGCAGCCCTAGTCTAACCTACAATGAGCAGTTCTTC
D: TRBD1; V: TRBV7-8; size: many; J: TRBJ2-5; CDR3: CASSEDRFQETQYF; DNA: TGTGCCAGCAGCGAGGACAGGTTCCAAGAGACCCAGTACTTC
D: TRBD1; V: TRBV7-9; size: .; J: TRBJ2-5; CDR3: CASSLANRGETQYF; DNA: TGTGCCAGCAGCTTAGCGAACAGGGGAGAGACCCAGTACTTC
D: .; V: TRBV6-5; size: .; J: TRBJ1-5; CDR3: CASSPGGKQPQHF; DNA: TGTGCCAGCAGTCCCGGAGGGAAACAGCCCCAGCATTTT
D: .; V: TRBV19; size: few; J: TRBJ2-1; CDR3: CASSIAPLHRVNEQFF; DNA: TGTGCCAGTAGTATAGCCCCACTCCACAGGGTCAATGAGCAGTTCTTC
D: TRBD1; V: TRBV7-4; size: .; J: TRBJ1-3; CDR3: CASSQGEAGSSGNTIYF; DNA: TGTGCCAGCAGCCAGGGGGAGGCTGGCAGCTCTGGAAACACCATATATTTT
D: .; V: TRBV5-3; size: .; J: TRBJ2-1; CDR3: CASSSEGYNEQFF; DNA: TGTGCCAGCAGCTCAGAGGGATACAATGAGCAGTTCTTC
D: .; V: TRBV12-3/TRBV12-4; size: few; J: TRBJ1-6; CDR3: CARGSYNSPLHF; DNA: TGTGCCCGGGGCAGTTATAATTCACCCCTCCACTTT